This T cell receptor beta chain was profiled in a study of memory CD4+ T cells and cytomegalovirus serostatus. The length of the CDR3 is 16 residues. V lost 5 bases to trimming and J lost 0 bases, with 13 bases between them. Germline-derived CDR1 and CDR2 are SGHVS and FQNEAQ. The protocol was immunoSEQ multiplex PCR, while the TCRdb copy is restricted to in-frame clones and leaves out a portion. This table has about 25,000 clones, more than 60% appearing once. Points on this clone: Its antigen is not known.

Single viable CD3+CD4+CD8-CD45RO+ cells were sorted as the memory CD4+ T cells. Study findings and constraints: The CMV-associated TCR signature appears largely within the CD4+ memory repertoire. 67 of 164 known CMV-associated TCRbeta sequences appeared in CD4+ memory.

The chain is built from TRBV7-8 and TRBJ1-4; D not resolved. Source material: memory CD4+ T cells from blood. The source of this sequence is an adult in good health and CMV-seronegative. CDR3 loop: CASSQDPGSTNEKLFF. The CDR3 DNA follows: TGTGCCAGCAGCCAGGACCCGGGATCAACTAATGAAAAACTGTTTTTT. The entire variable domain, with the rest obtained from reference TRBV7-8 and TRBJ1-4, is as follows: GAGVSQSPRYKVAKRGQDVALRCDPISGHVSLFWYQQALGQGPEFLTYFQNEAQLDKSGLPSDRFFAERPEGSVSTLKIQRTQQEDSAVYLCASSQDPGSTNEKLFFGSGTQLSVL.